Following are 21 T cell receptor beta chains from one sample sequenced in a study of blood T cells in healthy people across ages. A second PCR of 7 to 11 cycles used a sample-barcoded 5' primer and a J-beta primer mix. TCRdb fed the 5' RACE reads into MiXCR, producing one record per CDR3 protein. The table records 760,000 or so distinct CDR3 sequences, approximately 25% of them present only once. The same data also contributed to another study, on T cells of mothers and their children.

What was sequenced was blood. These receptors were taken from a boy aged 5-17 years in good health.

This clonotype was observed a few times. The chain is built from TRBV20-1 and TRBJ2-7; D perhaps matches TRBD2 (6 bases). The CDR3 sequence is 15 residues long. CDR1 DFQATT and CDR2 SNEGSKA come from the germline V gene (reference sequence). The V end was cut by 0 bases, the J end by 3 bases, with 15 bases between. The CDR3 here is CSARDATGGLYEQYF. The CDR3, as DNA: TGCAGTGCTAGAGATGCCACAGGAGGGCTCTACGAGCAGTACTTC.

This chain links TRBV11-2 with TRBJ1-1; a weak D match, TRBD1 (6 bases). Trimming left V 5 bases short and J 0 bases short, with 16 bases between. Germline CDR1 SGHAT, CDR2 FQNNGV. This CDR3 spans 16 amino acids. CDR3 DNA: TGTGCCAGCAGCCCTCGCCCAGGGGTCATGAACACTGAAGCTTTCTTT. This codes for CASSPRPGVMNTEAFF. Supplemented by reference TRBV11-2 and TRBJ1-1, the full variable domain reads EAGVAQSPRYKIIEKRQSVAFWCNPISGHATLYWYQQILGQGPKLLIQFQNNGVVDDSQLPKDRFSAERLKGVDSTLKIQPAKLEDSAVYLCASSPRPGVMNTEAFFGQGTRLTVV.

This clonotype was counted at least ten times. V usage is TRBV12-3 or TRBV12-4 and J usage is TRBJ2-3, with TRBD1 matching over 8 bases. Trimming cost V 6 bases and J 0 bases; bases outside gene matches: 2. The CDR3 runs to 14 residues. CDR3: CASSRDRSTDTQYF. The CDR3 DNA sequence: TGTGCCAGCAGCCGGGACAGGAGCACAGATACGCAGTATTTT.

DNA for the CDR3: TGTGCCAGCAGGAGATTTGGCGAAAACACCGGGGAGCTGTTTTTT. This sequence encodes CASRRFGENTGELFF. J is TRBJ2-2 and V is TRBV27; no clear D. Trimming removed 6 bases from V and 2 bases from J, with 13 bases in between. The CDR3 has 15 residues. Germline lookup yields CDR1 MNHEY and CDR2 SMNVEV (reference sequence).

This rearrangement joins TRBV28 to TRBJ2-5; 8 positions agree with TRBD2. The DNA end is a closer match to TRBJ2-7, so the J assignment may be wrong. The CDR3 extends over 13 amino acids. CDR1 and CDR2 from the germline V gene are MDHEN and SYDVKM. The chain's CDR3 is CASSVRTSSEQYF. The CDR3 DNA reads as TGTGCCAGCAGCGTCCGGACTAGCTCCGAGCAGTACTTC.

This clonotype was seen a handful of times. Written as DNA, the CDR3 is TGCGCCAGCAGCCAAGATCCAGCCGGGGACGAGCAGTACTTC. It encodes CASSQDPAGDEQYF. V is TRBV4-1 and J is TRBJ2-5, with D possibly matching TRBD2 (5 bases). The DNA end favors TRBJ2-7, so the J call may be wrong. The germline V gene has CDR1 MGHRA and CDR2 YSYEKL. The CDR3 loop spans 14 amino acids.

This clonotype was recorded a few times. The chain combines TRBV7-8 with TRBJ2-5, with 7 bases lining up with TRBD1. The CDR3 spans 15 residues. Unmatched junction bases numbered 10, after V lost 7 bases and J lost 2 bases. Germline V gene data show CDR1 as SGHVS and CDR2 as FQNEAQ. CDR3 amino acids: CASNPVGQAQETQYF. The CDR3 region has the DNA TGTGCCAGCAACCCCGTCGGACAGGCACAAGAGACCCAGTACTTC.

There are a few counts of this clonotype. The chain links TRBV27 to TRBJ1-1, with D uncertain. The CDR3 runs to 13 residues. V was clipped by 5 bases and J by 4 bases, with 11 bases between them. Germline values: CDR1 MNHEY, CDR2 SMNVEV (reference sequence). CDR3 sequence (DNA): TGTGCCAGCAGTGTCGGGTGGGGCACTGAAGCTTTCTTT. This encodes CASSVGWGTEAFF.

This clonotype was recorded many times. The chain carries TRBV7-6 and TRBJ2-7; tentative D call: TRBD2 (6 bases). The CDR3 is 13 residues long. V gave up 5 bases and J gave up 2 bases, with 10 bases separating them. Germline CDR1 SGHVS, CDR2 FNYEAQ. The CDR3 nucleotides read TGTGCCAGCAGCCCGGGAGTAACCTACGAGCAGTACTTC. Protein sequence: CASSPGVTYEQYF.

The gene calls are TRBV2 and TRBJ2-1, with 10 bases that match TRBD2. CDR3 length: 15 amino acids. Germline CDR1 is SNHLY and CDR2 is FYNNEI. The V gene end was trimmed by 5 bases and the J gene end by 7 bases; junction bases not matched to a gene: 8. The CDR3 region is CASSSLAGALNEQFF. In nucleotides, the CDR3 is TGTGCCAGCAGTTCTCTAGCGGGAGCCCTTAATGAGCAGTTCTTC. Supplemented by reference TRBV2 and TRBJ2-1, the full variable domain reads EPEVTQTPSHQVTQMGQEVILRCVPISNHLYFYWYRQILGQKVEFLVSFYNNEISEKSEIFDDQFSVERPDGSNFTLKIRSTKLEDSAMYFCASSSLAGALNEQFFGPGTRLTVL.

This clonotype was seen a handful of times. The V call is TRBV5-4, the J call TRBJ2-5; the D gene is possibly TRBD1 (6 bases). The V end was cut by 4 bases, the J end by 5 bases, with 15 bases between. Germline CDR1 is SGHNT and CDR2 is YYREEE (reference sequence). CDR3 length: 14 amino acids. CDR3 nucleotides: TGTGCCAGCAGCATCAGACAGGCTAGGGAGACCCAGTACTTC. Its protein is CASSIRQARETQYF.

This clonotype came up a few times. This sequence joins TRBV2 and TRBJ2-1, with a weak D call TRBD1 (6 bases). Looked up from germline, CDR1 is SNHLY and CDR2 is FYNNEI. The CDR3 covers 13 residues. The germline V and J ends were trimmed by 3 bases and 6 bases, with 9 bases remaining between them. The CDR3 DNA reads as TGTGCCAGCAGTGACGTAGGGGGCAATGAGCAGTTCTTC. Translation gives CASSDVGGNEQFF.

This clonotype was seen a few times. This chain links TRBV9 with TRBJ2-3; D might be TRBD1 (5 bases). With 0 bases removed from V and 7 bases from J, the gap between germline ends came to 9 bases. This CDR3 is 13 amino acids long. CDR1 is SGDLS, CDR2 YYNGEE, per germline. The CDR3 nucleotides are TGTGCCAGCAGCGTAGCAGGGCTCTATACGCAGTATTTT. It translates to CASSVAGLYTQYF.

This clonotype was observed a handful of times. The chain couples TRBV3-1 to TRBJ1-4, with 10 bases lining up with TRBD1. Germline V gene sequence: CDR1 LGHDT, CDR2 YNNKEL (reference sequence). The trim removed 1 base at V and 7 bases at J, leaving 3 bases unmatched. The CDR3 consists of 15 residues. CDR3 amino acids: CASSQVDRGSEKLFF. CDR3 in DNA: TGTGCCAGCAGCCAAGTGGACAGGGGGTCTGAAAAACTGTTTTTT. Full variable domain (missing parts from reference TRBV3-1 and TRBJ1-4): DTAVSQTPKYLVTQMGNDKSIKCEQNLGHDTMYWYKQDSKKFLKIMFSYNNKELIINETVPNRFSPKSPDKAHLNLHINSLELGDSAVYFCASSQVDRGSEKLFFGSGTQLSVL.

The gene calls are TRBV20-1 and TRBJ2-5; 9 nucleotides match TRBD2. CDR3 length: 17 amino acids. Germline CDR1 and CDR2: DFQATT and SNEGSKA (reference sequence). V shed 4 bases, J shed 1 base, and the junction held 13 bases outside the gene matches. The CDR3 sequence is CSATTGGAGGLQETQYF. The CDR3 nucleotides are TGCAGTGCTACAACCGGTGGAGCGGGGGGTCTCCAAGAGACCCAGTACTTC.

The chain combines TRBV4-1 with TRBJ1-6; D is possibly TRBD1 (5 bases). The CDR3 extends over 15 amino acids. Per the germline V gene, CDR1 is MGHRA and CDR2 is YSYEKL. The V end lost 0 bases, the J end lost 10 bases, and 13 bases lay between the germline ends. CDR3 sequence reads: CASSQEAREASPLHF. CDR3 DNA: TGCGCCAGCAGCCAAGAGGCCAGGGAGGCCTCACCCCTCCACTTT.

V and J are TRBV15 and TRBJ2-6; no reliable D call. The CDR3 consists of 18 residues. Germline V gene lookup returns CDR1 LNHNV and CDR2 YYDKDF (reference sequence). The ends were cut back, 0 bases at V and 0 bases at J, with 12 bases in the middle. DNA for the CDR3: TGTGCCACCAGCAGAGAGGCAGGTCGTGGCTCTGGGGCCAACGTCCTGACTTTC. This encodes CATSREAGRGSGANVLTF.

This clonotype turned up a few times. The rearrangement joins TRBV2 to TRBJ2-5, with 7 bases aligning to TRBD2. Trimming removed 5 bases from V and 4 bases from J; junction bases left unmatched: 13. The CDR3 is 16 amino acids. In germline, CDR1 is SNHLY, CDR2 FYNNEI. CDR3 in amino acids: CASSKNGPGGPETQYF. In DNA form, the CDR3 reads TGTGCCAGCAGTAAGAACGGACCGGGGGGTCCAGAGACCCAGTACTTC.

This clonotype was seen a handful of times. The CDR3 DNA reads TGTGCCATCAGTGAGCGGACTAGCCTCTACGAGCAGTACTTC. Protein product: CAISERTSLYEQYF. This sequence joins TRBV10-3 and TRBJ2-7; 8 nucleotides align to TRBD2. V gave up 2 bases and J gave up 3 bases; unmatched junction bases: 3. The CDR3 covers 14 residues. Germline CDR1 and CDR2: ENHRY and SYGVKD.

The V call is TRBV29-1, the J call TRBJ1-3; D is unclear. The CDR3 has 12 amino acids. Trimming stripped 7 bases from V and 1 base from J, with 8 bases between. Per germline, CDR1 SQVTM and CDR2 ANQGSEA. The DNA for the CDR3 is TGCAGCGGGGCCTCTTCTGGAAACACCATATATTTT. This gives the protein CSGASSGNTIYF.

This clonotype occurred a few times. The chain combines TRBV9 with TRBJ1-2; D is perhaps TRBD1 (5 bases). Trimming removed 3 bases at V and 3 bases at J, with 24 bases between. This CDR3 has 18 amino acids. CDR1 is SGDLS and CDR2 is YYNGEE in the germline V gene. This chain's CDR3 is CASSANPAATGAHYGYTF. In DNA, the CDR3 is TGTGCCAGCAGCGCCAATCCGGCGGCTACAGGAGCACACTATGGCTACACCTTC.